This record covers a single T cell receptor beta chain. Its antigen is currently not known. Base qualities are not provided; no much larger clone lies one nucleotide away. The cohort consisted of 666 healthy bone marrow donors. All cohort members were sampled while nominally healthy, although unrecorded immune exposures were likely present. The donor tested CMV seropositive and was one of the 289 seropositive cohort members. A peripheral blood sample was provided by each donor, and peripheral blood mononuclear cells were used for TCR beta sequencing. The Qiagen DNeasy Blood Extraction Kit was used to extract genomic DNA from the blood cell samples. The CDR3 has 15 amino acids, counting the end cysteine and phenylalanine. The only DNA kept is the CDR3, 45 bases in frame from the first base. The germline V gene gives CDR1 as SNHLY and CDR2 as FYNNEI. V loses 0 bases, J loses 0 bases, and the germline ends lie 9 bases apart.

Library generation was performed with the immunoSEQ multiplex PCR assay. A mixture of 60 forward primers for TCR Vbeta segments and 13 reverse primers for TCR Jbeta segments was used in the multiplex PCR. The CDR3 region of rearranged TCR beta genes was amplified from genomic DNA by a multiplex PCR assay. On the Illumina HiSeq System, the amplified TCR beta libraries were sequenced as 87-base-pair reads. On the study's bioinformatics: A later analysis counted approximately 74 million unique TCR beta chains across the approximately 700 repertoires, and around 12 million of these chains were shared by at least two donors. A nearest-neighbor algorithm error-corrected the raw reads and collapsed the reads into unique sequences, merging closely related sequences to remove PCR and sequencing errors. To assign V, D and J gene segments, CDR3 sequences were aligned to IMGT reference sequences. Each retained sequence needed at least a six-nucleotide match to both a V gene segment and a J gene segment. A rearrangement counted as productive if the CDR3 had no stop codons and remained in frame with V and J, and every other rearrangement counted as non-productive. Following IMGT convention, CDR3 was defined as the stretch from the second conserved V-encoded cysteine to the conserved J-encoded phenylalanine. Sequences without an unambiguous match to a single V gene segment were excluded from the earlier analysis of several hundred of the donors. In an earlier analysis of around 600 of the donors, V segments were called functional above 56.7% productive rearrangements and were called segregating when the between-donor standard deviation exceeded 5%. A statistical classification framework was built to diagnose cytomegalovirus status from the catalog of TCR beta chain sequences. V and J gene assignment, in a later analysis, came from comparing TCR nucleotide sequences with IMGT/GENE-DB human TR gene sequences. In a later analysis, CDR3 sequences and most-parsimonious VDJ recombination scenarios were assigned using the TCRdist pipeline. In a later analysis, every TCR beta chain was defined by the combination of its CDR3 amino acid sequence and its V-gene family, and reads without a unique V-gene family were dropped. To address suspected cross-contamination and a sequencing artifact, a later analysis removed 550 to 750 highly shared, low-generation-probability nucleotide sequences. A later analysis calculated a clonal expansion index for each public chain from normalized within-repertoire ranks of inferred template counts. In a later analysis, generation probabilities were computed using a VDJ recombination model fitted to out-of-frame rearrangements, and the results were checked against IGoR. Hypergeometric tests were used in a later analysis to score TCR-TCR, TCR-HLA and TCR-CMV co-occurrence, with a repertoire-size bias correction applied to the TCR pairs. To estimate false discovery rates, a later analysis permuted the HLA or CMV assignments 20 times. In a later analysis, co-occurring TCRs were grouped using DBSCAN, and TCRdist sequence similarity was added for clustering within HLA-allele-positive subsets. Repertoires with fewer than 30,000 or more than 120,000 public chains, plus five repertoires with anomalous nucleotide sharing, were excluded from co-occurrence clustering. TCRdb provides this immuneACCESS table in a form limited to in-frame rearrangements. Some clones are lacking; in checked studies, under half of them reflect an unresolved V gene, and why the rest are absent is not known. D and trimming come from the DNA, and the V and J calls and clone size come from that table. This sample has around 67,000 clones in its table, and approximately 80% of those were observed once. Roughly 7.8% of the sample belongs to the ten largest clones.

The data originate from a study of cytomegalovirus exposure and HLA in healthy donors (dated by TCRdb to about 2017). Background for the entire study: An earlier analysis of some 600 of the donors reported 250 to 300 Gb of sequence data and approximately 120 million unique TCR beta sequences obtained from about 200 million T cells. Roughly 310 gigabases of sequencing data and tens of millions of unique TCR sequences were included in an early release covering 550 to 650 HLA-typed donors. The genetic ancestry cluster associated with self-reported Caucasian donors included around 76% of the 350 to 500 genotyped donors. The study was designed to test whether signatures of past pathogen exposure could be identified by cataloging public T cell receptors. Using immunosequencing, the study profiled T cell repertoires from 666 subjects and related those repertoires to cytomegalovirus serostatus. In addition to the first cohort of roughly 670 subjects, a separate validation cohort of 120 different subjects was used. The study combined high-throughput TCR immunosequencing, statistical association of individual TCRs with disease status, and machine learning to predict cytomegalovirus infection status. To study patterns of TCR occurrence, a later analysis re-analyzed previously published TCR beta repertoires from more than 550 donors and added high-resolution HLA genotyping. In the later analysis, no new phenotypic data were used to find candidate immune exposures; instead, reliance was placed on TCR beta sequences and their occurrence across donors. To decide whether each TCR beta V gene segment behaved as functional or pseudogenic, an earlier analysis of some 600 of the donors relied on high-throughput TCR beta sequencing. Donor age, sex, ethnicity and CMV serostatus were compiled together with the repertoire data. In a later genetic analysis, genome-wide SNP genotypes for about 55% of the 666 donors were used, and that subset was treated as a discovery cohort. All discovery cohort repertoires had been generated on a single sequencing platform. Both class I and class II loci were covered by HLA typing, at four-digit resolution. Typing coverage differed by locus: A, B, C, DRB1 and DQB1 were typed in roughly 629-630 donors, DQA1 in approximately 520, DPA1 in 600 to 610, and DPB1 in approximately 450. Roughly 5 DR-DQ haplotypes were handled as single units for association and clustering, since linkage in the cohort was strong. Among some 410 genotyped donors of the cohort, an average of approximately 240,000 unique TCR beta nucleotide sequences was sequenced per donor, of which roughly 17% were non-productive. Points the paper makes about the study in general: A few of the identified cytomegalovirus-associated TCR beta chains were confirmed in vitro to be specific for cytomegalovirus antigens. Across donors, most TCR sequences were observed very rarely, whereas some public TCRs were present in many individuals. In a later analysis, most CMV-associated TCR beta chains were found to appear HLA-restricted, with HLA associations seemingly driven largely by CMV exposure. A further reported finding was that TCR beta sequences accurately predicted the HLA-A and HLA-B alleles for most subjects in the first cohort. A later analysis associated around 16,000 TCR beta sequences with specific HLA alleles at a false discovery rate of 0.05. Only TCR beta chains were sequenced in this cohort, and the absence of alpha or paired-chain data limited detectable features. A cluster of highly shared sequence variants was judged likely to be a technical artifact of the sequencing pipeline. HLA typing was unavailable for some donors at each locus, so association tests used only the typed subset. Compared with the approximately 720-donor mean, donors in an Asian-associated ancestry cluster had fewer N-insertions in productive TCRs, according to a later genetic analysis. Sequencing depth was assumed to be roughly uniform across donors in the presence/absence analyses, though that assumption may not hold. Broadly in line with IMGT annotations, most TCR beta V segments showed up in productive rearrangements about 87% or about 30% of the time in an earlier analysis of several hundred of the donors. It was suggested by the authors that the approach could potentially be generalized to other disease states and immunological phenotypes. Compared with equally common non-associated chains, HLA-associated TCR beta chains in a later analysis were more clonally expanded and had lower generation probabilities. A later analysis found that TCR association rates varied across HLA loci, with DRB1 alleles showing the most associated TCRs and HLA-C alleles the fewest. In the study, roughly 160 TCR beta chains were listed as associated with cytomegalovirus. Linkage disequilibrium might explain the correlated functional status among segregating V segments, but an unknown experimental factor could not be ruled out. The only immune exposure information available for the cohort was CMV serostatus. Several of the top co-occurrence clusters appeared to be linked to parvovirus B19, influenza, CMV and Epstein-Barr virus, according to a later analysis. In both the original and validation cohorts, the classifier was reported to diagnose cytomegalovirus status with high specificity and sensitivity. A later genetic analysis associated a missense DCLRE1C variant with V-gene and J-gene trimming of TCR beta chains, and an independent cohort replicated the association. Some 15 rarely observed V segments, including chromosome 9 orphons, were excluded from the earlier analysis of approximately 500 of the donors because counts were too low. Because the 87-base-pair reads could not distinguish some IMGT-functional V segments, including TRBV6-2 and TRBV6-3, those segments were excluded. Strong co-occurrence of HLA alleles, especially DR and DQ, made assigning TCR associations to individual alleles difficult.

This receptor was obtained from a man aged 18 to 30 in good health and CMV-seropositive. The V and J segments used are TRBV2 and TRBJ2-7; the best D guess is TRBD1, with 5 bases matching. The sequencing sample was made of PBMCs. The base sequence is TGTGCCAGCAGTGAAGCGCTTAGGGGCTCCTACGAGCAGTACTTC. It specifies CASSEALRGSYEQYF.